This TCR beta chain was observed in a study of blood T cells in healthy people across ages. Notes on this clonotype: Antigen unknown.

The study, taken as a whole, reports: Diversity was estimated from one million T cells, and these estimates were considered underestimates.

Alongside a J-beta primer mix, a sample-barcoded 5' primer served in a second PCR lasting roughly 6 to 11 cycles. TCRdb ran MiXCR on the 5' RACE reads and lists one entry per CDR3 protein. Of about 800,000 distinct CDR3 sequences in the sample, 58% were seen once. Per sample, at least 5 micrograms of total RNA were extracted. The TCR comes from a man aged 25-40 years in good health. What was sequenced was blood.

The CDR3, as DNA: TGTGCCAGCAGTTCTGGACTAGCGGGAATGAGCACAGATACGCAGTATTTT. It codes for CASSSGLAGMSTDTQYF. The rearrangement joins TRBV27 to TRBJ2-3; 12 nucleotides align to TRBD2. The CDR3 contains 17 residues. Trimming at V came to 4 bases and at J to 0 bases, leaving 5 bases not matched to a gene. The germline V gene encodes CDR1 MNHEY and CDR2 SMNVEV (reference sequence).